Listed here are 20 T cell receptor beta chains from one sample, sequenced in a study of CD8 T cells in ankylosing spondylitis. TCRdb reprocessed the 5' RACE reads with MiXCR, giving one entry per CDR3 protein. The sample yields under 400,000 distinct CDR3 sequences, roughly 12% seen once. Sequenced sample: blood, either unsorted or a sorted T cell fraction (not recorded which). All receptors derive from a female donor with ankylosing spondylitis or in good health (not recorded which).

Ten or more counts support this clonotype. This CDR3 is CASSLFGQGGTGYTF. The CDR3 coding sequence is TGTGCCAGCAGTTTATTCGGGCAGGGGGGGACTGGCTACACCTTC. V and J are TRBV12-3 or TRBV12-4 and TRBJ1-2; 7 bases line up with TRBD1. The V gene end was trimmed by 2 bases and the J gene end by 7 bases; junction bases not matched to a gene: 10. The CDR3 is 15 amino acids.

This chain connects TRBV5-1 to TRBJ2-7; perhaps TRBD1 as D (6 bases). V was shortened by 3 bases and J by 3 bases, with 19 bases between the two germline ends. CDR3 length equals 16 residues. Germline V CDR1 and CDR2: SGHRS, YFSETQ. As DNA, the CDR3 is TGCGCCAGCAGCTCTGACCCTATCGGACAGCTCTACGAGCAGTACTTC. This translates into CASSSDPIGQLYEQYF.

V gene TRBV20-1 combines with J gene TRBJ1-1; a possible D gene is TRBD1 (6 bases). Germline CDR1 is DFQATT and CDR2 is SNEGSKA (reference sequence). This CDR3 region has 17 residues. CDR3 DNA sequence: TGCTGCTCTAGAGATTCAACTACAGGGCTTATGAACACTGAAGCTTTCTTT. Translated: CCSRDSTTGLMNTEAFF.

This clonotype has more than one count but fewer than ten. This rearrangement joins TRBV27 to TRBJ2-4; 11 bases line up with TRBD1. Germline V gene lookup returns CDR1 MNHEY and CDR2 SMNVEV (reference sequence). The trim removed 6 bases at V and 0 bases at J, leaving 7 bases unmatched. CDR3 length: 17 amino acids. CDR3 loop: CASSRRTGGLAKNIQYF. CDR3 DNA sequence: TGTGCCAGCAGCCGAAGGACAGGGGGCCTAGCCAAAAACATTCAGTACTTC.

This clonotype was counted only a few times. This chain uses TRBV29-1 with TRBJ2-3; D remains unclear. The CDR3 is made up of 14 amino acids. Looked up from germline, CDR1 is SQVTM and CDR2 is ANQGSEA. The ends were cut back, 2 bases at V and 2 bases at J, with 11 bases in the middle. The DNA of the CDR3 is TGCAGCGTTGAACTTCTGACCAACACAGATACGCAGTATTTT. It translates to CSVELLTNTDTQYF.

This chain links TRBV7-9 with TRBJ1-4, with unresolved D. The CDR3 totals 16 residues. The V end was cut by 2 bases, the J end by 4 bases, with 14 bases between. Germline CDR1 SEHNR, CDR2 FQNEAQ (reference sequence). The CDR3 region is CASSLFETAHNEKLFF. CDR3 DNA: TGTGCCAGCAGCTTATTCGAGACGGCTCATAATGAAAAACTGTTTTTT.

This clonotype was seen repeatedly, ten times or more. The chain couples TRBV20-1 to TRBJ2-3, with D perhaps TRBD2 (5 bases). This CDR3 is built from 14 residues. The germline gives CDR1 DFQATT, CDR2 SNEGSKA (reference sequence). V lost 3 bases and J 4 bases, leaving 14 bases between the germline ends. DNA of the CDR3: TGCAGTGCTAGGCCTTCCTTGGAGGCAGATACGCAGTATTTT. This sequence encodes CSARPSLEADTQYF.

This clonotype has at least ten counts. The chain carries TRBV5-1 and TRBJ2-2; possible D gene TRBD1, 5 bases. The CDR3 sequence is 12 residues long. Germline CDR1 reads SGHRS; CDR2 reads YFSETQ. V lost 10 bases, J lost 0 bases, and 7 bases lay in between. Here the CDR3 reads CAATANTGELFF. The CDR3 region has the DNA TGCGCCGCGACAGCGAACACCGGGGAGCTGTTTTTT.

The chain links TRBV3-1 to TRBJ2-1; 11 bases align to TRBD1. The CDR3 is 17 amino acids. Trimming at V came to 0 bases and at J to 4 bases, leaving 5 bases not matched to a gene. In germline, CDR1 is LGHDT, CDR2 YNNKEL (reference sequence). CDR3 loop: CASSQDPGQGAYNEQFF. As DNA, the CDR3 is TGTGCCAGCAGCCAAGACCCCGGACAGGGGGCATACAATGAGCAGTTCTTC.

This clonotype was detected ten times or more. This rearrangement joins TRBV28 to TRBJ1-1; maybe TRBD1 (6 bases). Trimming cost V 8 bases and J 0 bases, with 13 bases left between them. The length of the CDR3 is 14 residues. The germline gives CDR1 MDHEN, CDR2 SYDVKM. The CDR3 nucleotides are TGTGCCAGCGGCGTGGGGGCTATGAACACTGAAGCTTTCTTT. Translating gives CASGVGAMNTEAFF.

This clonotype was detected many times. The J gene is TRBJ2-7, the V gene TRBV27; TRBD1 matches 10 bases. From germline, CDR1 is MNHEY and CDR2 SMNVEV (reference sequence). After removal of 6 bases from V and 3 bases from J, the junction contained 2 bases not matched to a gene. CDR3 length: 13 residues. The CDR3 loop reads CASRTGGIYEQYF. CDR3 coding DNA: TGTGCCAGCAGGACAGGGGGCATCTACGAGCAGTACTTC.

This clonotype was counted ten times or more. V is TRBV27 and J is TRBJ1-6, with TRBD1 as a possible D gene (6 bases). Trimming took 6 bases from V and 7 from J, leaving 13 bases between them. CDR3 length: 14 amino acids. Germline CDR1 MNHEY, CDR2 SMNVEV (reference sequence). Written as DNA, the CDR3 is TGTGCCAGCAGCCGAACAGGGTGGAATTCACCCCTCCACTTT. This translates into CASSRTGWNSPLHF.

This clonotype was counted at least ten times. This chain joins TRBV6-5 and TRBJ2-6; the D gene is possibly TRBD1 (6 bases). From germline, CDR1 is MNHEY and CDR2 SVGAGI. The CDR3 totals 18 residues. Trimming cost V 1 base and J 1 base, with 14 bases left between them. This CDR3 is CASSYYRQVVSGANVLTF. The CDR3 DNA is TGTGCCAGCAGTTACTATCGACAGGTCGTATCTGGGGCCAACGTCCTGACTTTC.

This clonotype was detected ten times or more. The CDR3 DNA reads as TGCGCCAGCAGCTTGACTAGCGGGAGTAATGAGCAGTTCTTC. Translated, it gives CASSLTSGSNEQFF. The J gene is TRBJ2-1, the V gene TRBV5-1, with 11 nucleotides matching TRBD2. The V and J ends lost 1 base and 7 bases, in that order; junction bases with no gene match: 1. Germline values: CDR1 SGHRS, CDR2 YFSETQ. The CDR3 runs to 14 residues.

This clonotype was counted ten times or more. The genes are TRBV20-1 and TRBJ1-5; D ambiguous. Looked up from germline, CDR1 is DFQATT and CDR2 is SNEGSKA (reference sequence). CDR3 length: 12 residues. V dropped 5 bases and J dropped 4 bases, with 9 bases sitting between them. The CDR3 spells CSALALNQPQHF. The CDR3, as DNA: TGCAGTGCTCTAGCACTGAATCAGCCCCAGCATTTT.

This clonotype was detected ten times or more. The J gene is TRBJ1-6, the V gene TRBV12-3 or TRBV12-4; possibly TRBD1 for D (6 bases). Trimming cost V 5 bases and J 5 bases, with 7 bases left between them. CDR3 length: 13 amino acids. CDR3 DNA sequence: TGTGCCAGCAGTCAGGGGAATAATTCACCCCTCCACTTT. The encoded protein is CASSQGNNSPLHF.

This clonotype was counted at least ten times. V and J are TRBV5-1 and TRBJ2-5; D may be TRBD1 or TRBD2 (5 bases each). Trimming took 1 base from V and 2 from J, leaving 9 bases between them. The CDR3 spans 14 residues. Germline CDR1 SGHRS, CDR2 YFSETQ. CDR3 in amino acids: CASSLLWGQETQYF. The CDR3 DNA reads as TGCGCCAGCAGCTTGTTGTGGGGGCAAGAGACCCAGTACTTC.

This clonotype was detected many times. The rearrangement links TRBV20-1 to TRBJ2-3; D remains unclear. The CDR3 spans 17 residues. Germline-derived CDR1 and CDR2 are DFQATT and SNEGSKA (reference sequence). V lost 0 bases, J lost 0 bases, and 16 bases lay in between. CDR3 amino acids: CSARDPQSLTSTDTQYF. The DNA of the CDR3 is TGCAGTGCTAGAGATCCCCAGAGCCTTACTAGCACAGATACGCAGTATTTT.

This clonotype was detected many times. The chain combines TRBV20-1 with TRBJ1-1; the D is unclear. The V gene lost 0 bases and the J gene lost 11 bases, with 13 bases spanning the gap. Germline V gene data show CDR1 as DFQATT and CDR2 as SNEGSKA (reference sequence). This CDR3 contains 12 residues. CDR3 coding DNA: TGCAGTGCTAGAGATAGCGTACAGAAGGCTTTCTTT. It is translated as CSARDSVQKAFF.

This clonotype was recorded at least ten times. This CDR3 reads CASSVGTLGGETQYF. The CDR3 DNA is TGTGCCAGCAGCGTAGGGACACTCGGGGGAGAGACCCAGTACTTC. The rearrangement joins TRBV9 to TRBJ2-5; D possibly corresponds to TRBD2 (6 bases). The CDR3 runs 15 residues. V lost 0 bases, J lost 4 bases, and 13 bases lay in between. Looked up from germline, CDR1 is SGDLS and CDR2 is YYNGEE. The variable domain in full, with the rest retrieved from reference TRBV9 and TRBJ2-5, is DSGVTQTPKHLITATGQRVTLRCSPRSGDLSVYWYQQSLDQGLQFLIQYYNGEERAKGNILERFSAQQFPDLHSELNLSSLELGDSALYFCASSVGTLGGETQYFGPGTRLLVL.